Presented here are 2 T cell receptor beta chains from one specimen sequenced in a study of blood T cell repertoires in COVID-19. Generated by immunoSEQ multiplex PCR, the TCRdb table keeps only in-frame clones and is missing some. Of around 130,000 clones in the sample, approximately 80% were seen once. The sample was peripheral blood. The receptors stem from a woman aged 55-69 years with acute or convalescent COVID-19.

This clone was seen only once. The chain links TRBV7-2 to TRBJ2-7, with 7 nucleotides matching TRBD2. CDR1 and CDR2 from the germline V gene are SGHTA and FQGNSA. The CDR3 is 14 residues long. The V gene end was trimmed by 1 base and the J gene end by 5 bases; junction bases not matched to a gene: 5. CDR3: CASSLVAGVNEQYF. DNA of the CDR3: TGTGCCAGCAGCTTAGTGGCGGGGGTAAACGAGCAGTACTTC.

This sequence joins TRBV18 and TRBJ1-1; no clear D gene. Per the germline V gene, CDR1 is KGHSH and CDR2 is LQKENI. Trimming took off 2 bases at V and 0 bases at J, with 10 bases between the two ends. This CDR3 has 15 amino acids. CDR3 nucleotide sequence: TGTGCCAGCTCACCAGGGAGGACTATGAACACTGAAGCTTTCTTT. This gives the protein CASSPGRTMNTEAFF.